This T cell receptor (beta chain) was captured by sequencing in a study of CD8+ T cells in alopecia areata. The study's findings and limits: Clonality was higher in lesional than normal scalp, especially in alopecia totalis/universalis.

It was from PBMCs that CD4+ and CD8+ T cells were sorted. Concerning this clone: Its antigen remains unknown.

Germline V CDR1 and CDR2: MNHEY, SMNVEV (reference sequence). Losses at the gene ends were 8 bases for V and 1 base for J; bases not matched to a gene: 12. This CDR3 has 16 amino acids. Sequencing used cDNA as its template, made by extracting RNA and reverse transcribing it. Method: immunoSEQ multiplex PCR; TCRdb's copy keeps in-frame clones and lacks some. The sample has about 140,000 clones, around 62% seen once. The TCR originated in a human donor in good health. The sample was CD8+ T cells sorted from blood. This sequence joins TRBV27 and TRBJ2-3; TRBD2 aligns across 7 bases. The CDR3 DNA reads TGTGCCAGCTCTTGGCGAGCGGGGACTCGCACAGATACGCAGTATTTT. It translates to CASSWRAGTRTDTQYF.